This T cell receptor (beta chain) derives from a study of vaccination effects on CD4 cells after COVID-19. Study background: The vaccine given was either BNT162b2 or mRNA-1273, in two doses. Study observations and caveats: By a late point after vaccination, infection- and vaccine-induced clones had shrunk markedly through clonal contraction.

The CDR3 loop spans 14 amino acids. Losses at the gene ends were 3 bases for V and 4 bases for J; bases not matched to a gene: 7. CDR1 and CDR2 from the germline V gene are SQVTM and ANQGSEA. Only one count was recorded for this clone. Its antigen is not identified. Measured with immunoSEQ multiplex PCR; TCRdb has only the in-frame clones, and not every one. The sample has approximately 74,000 clones, about 70% seen once; the top ten hold around 3.2%. Ahead of sequencing, the ViraFEST assay grew antigen-specific CD4+ T cells using viral peptide pools. Following an approximately ten-day culture, CD4+ T cells were purified. None of the vaccinated had previously contracted SARS-CoV-2, and their nucleocapsid antibodies tested negative. Half of the medium was exchanged for IL-2 medium on both days 3 and 7.

This TCR derives from a human donor who received a COVID-19 vaccine. Sequenced here: CD4+ T cells from PBMCs cultured with HCoV-NL63 spike peptides, sampled before COVID-19 vaccination. V and J are TRBV29-1 and TRBJ2-5; 8 bases are a match to TRBD1. The CDR3 DNA reads as TGCAGCGTTGATCACAGGACAGGGCCAGAGACCCAGTACTTC. It translates to CSVDHRTGPETQYF.